This TCR beta chain was sequenced for a study of T cells after yellow fever vaccination. TCRdb used MiXCR to reprocess the 5' RACE reads, holding one entry per CDR3 protein. Of some 300,000 distinct CDR3 sequences listed, around 4% are singletons. This clonotype was detected many times. The germline V gene encodes CDR1 SGHDT and CDR2 YYEEEE. With V trimmed by 4 bases and J by 4 bases, 2 bases remained unmatched. This CDR3 is 13 amino acids long. The sequencing used PBMCs, collected on the day of the yellow fever booster vaccination. This TCR was recovered from a man younger than 30 who received the YFV17D yellow fever vaccine. The gene calls are TRBV5-6 and TRBJ2-1; TRBD1 aligns across 7 bases. CDR3 coding DNA: TGTGCCAGCAGCCTGGACAGGTACAATGAGCAGTTCTTC. Its protein is CASSLDRYNEQFF.